The 2 T cell receptor beta chains given below trace back to one sample, sequenced in a study of blood T cell repertoires in COVID-19. Sequencing used immunoSEQ multiplex PCR; TCRdb keeps in-frame clones, though not all of them. The sample records roughly 290,000 clones, around 87% being singletons. The sequenced sample was peripheral blood. These receptors were collected from a woman in her 50s who had recovered from COVID-19.

This clone was detected a few times. Other DNA sequences in the same sample also yield this CDR3. The chain uses TRBV7-2 and TRBJ2-5; D is uncertain. This CDR3 region has 14 residues. In germline, CDR1 is SGHTA, CDR2 FQGNSA. The V end was cut by 1 base, the J end by 1 base, with 7 bases between. The CDR3 is CASSLEQIQETQYF. Written as DNA, the CDR3 is TGTGCCAGCAGCTTAGAACAGATCCAAGAGACCCAGTACTTC.

The V call is TRBV9, the J call TRBJ2-7, with D maybe TRBD2 (6 bases). Per the germline V gene, CDR1 is SGDLS and CDR2 is YYNGEE. The length of the CDR3 is 15 residues. The V end was cut by 0 bases, the J end by 5 bases, with 15 bases between. CDR3 residues: CASSVDWRGFHEQYF. The DNA of the CDR3 is TGTGCCAGCAGCGTAGATTGGCGGGGATTTCACGAGCAGTACTTC.